This T cell receptor beta chain was documented in a study of T cell responses to AZD1222 COVID-19 vaccine. Study-level points and caveats: Vaccine-associated CD4 TCRs ranged over spike, dominating at 160-218 and 743-854. Clonal diversity was possibly underestimated; the donors were predominantly white British and more often female. A rise in Spike-specific TCR breadth and depth followed two AZD1222 doses. Baseline seropositivity characterized only a handful of AZD1222 recipients.

The CDR3 consists of 14 residues. Trimming at V came to 2 bases and at J to 6 bases, leaving 4 bases not matched to a gene. Germline CDR1 SGHRS, CDR2 YFSETQ. Of note for this clone: Its antigen is not identified.

Data came from immunoSEQ multiplex PCR; TCRdb stores just in-frame clones and leaves some out. In the table there are just over 150,000 clones, about 85% of which are singletons. Sequencing used peripheral blood, obtained after recovery from COVID-19. The chain couples TRBV5-1 to TRBJ2-7; 11 nucleotides agree with TRBD1. The source is an adult who had recovered from COVID-19. CDR3 nucleotide sequence: TGCGCCAGCAGCTTACCGGGACAGGGGGGCGAGCAGTACTTC. As protein: CASSLPGQGGEQYF.